This T cell receptor (beta chain) derives from a study of CD4 and CD8 cells across lung adenocarcinoma regions (dated by TCRdb to the late 2010s). Notes on the research overall: The study compared tumor centers with tumor margins to examine intratumor heterogeneity of the T cell receptor repertoire.

Libraries were made using PCR. Sequencing used a HiSeq X Ten. The public reads were run again by TCRdb, first through fastp at Q25 and then through MiXCR, and only productive beta chains were kept. When rows share a CDR3 protein, they turn into one entry using the most common DNA and genes. Across this sample there are around 4,000 distinct CDR3 sequences, with approximately 55% seen only once. Less than 25% of the sample lies in the top ten. This clonotype was counted a few times. Its specific antigen is unknown. Per-base quality was not reported, and no clone a single base away is much larger than it. The CDR3 covers 16 residues, taking in both the cysteine and the phenylalanine. Solely the CDR3 DNA is kept, with 48 bases framed from the first base. The germline V gene specifies ENHRY as CDR1 and SYGVKD as CDR2. Donors were patients with localized lung adenocarcinoma, a subtype of non-small cell lung cancer. Samples were obtained from the margins of localized lung adenocarcinomas. CD4+ T cells from tumor tissue were profiled separately from CD8+ T cells for TCR repertoire analysis.

Here the chain combines TRBV10-3 and TRBJ2-1; 16 bases in the middle match TRBD2. Matching the DNA end better, TRBJ2-5 makes the J call doubtful. This TCR came from a female donor with lung adenocarcinoma. The CD4 and CD8 labels of this study may be unreliable. The specimen was CD4+ T cells from the margin of a lung tumor. The sample's cell subset or site label is to be understood as: tumor margin region. In nucleotide form, the sequence is TGTGCCACCGCCGGGACTAGCGGGAGGGCCGGGGAGACCCAGTACTTC. It translates as CATAGTSGRAGETQYF.